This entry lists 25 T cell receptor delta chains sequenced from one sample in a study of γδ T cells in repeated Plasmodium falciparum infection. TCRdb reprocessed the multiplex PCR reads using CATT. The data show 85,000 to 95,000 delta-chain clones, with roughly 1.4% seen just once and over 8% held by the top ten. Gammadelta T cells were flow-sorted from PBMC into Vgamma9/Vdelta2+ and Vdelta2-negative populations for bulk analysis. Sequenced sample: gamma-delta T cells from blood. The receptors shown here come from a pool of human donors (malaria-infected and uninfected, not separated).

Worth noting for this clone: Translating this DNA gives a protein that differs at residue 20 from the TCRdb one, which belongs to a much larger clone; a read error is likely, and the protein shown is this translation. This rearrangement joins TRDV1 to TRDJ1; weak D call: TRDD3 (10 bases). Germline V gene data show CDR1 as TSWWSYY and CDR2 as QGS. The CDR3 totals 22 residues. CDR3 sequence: CALGDPSLPTYWGIRISPKPIF. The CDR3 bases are TGTGCTCTTGGGGATCCGAGCCTTCCTACGTACTGGGGGATTAGAATTTCCCCCAAACCCATCTTT.

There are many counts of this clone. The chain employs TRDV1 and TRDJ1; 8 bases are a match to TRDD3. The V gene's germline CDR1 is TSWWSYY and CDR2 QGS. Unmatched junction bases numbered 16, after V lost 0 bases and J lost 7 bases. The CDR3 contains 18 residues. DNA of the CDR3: TGTGCTCTTGGGGAACTCCCCCCGTACTGGGGGTCCCGTGGTAAACTCATCTTT. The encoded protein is CALGELPPYWGSRGKLIF.

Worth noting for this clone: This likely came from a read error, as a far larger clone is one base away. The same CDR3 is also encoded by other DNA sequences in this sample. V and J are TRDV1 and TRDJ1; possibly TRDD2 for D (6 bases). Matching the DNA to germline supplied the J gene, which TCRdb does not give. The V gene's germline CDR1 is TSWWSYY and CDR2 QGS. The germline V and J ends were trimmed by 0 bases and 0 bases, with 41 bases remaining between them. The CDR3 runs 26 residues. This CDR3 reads CALGELHNQNLLPKPTGDPDTDKLIF. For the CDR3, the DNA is TGTGCTCTTGGGGAACTCCATAACCAAAACCTCCTACCTAAGCCTACCGGGGACCCTGACACCGATAAACTCATCTTT.

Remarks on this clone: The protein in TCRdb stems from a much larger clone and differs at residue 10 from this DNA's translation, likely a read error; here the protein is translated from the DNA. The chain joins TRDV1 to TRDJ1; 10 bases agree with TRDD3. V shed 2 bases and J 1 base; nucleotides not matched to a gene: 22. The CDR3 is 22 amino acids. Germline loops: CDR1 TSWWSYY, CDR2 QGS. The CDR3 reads CALGEVPKASWGIYLGTDKLIF. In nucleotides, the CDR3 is TGTGCTCTTGGGGAAGTACCCAAAGCATCCTGGGGGATATACCTAGGCACCGATAAACTCATCTTT.

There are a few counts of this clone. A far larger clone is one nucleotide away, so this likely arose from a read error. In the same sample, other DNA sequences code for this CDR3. The CDR3 reads CACGLLGLSEDTDKLIF. DNA for the CDR3: TGCGCCTGTGGATTACTGGGCCTGTCGGAGGACACCGATAAACTCATCTTT. The gene calls are TRDV2 and TRDJ1, with D maybe TRDD3 (6 bases). TCRdb carries no J gene annotation; the J gene was assigned here by matching the DNA with germline. The CDR3 is 17 residues long. Germline values: CDR1 GEAIGNYY, CDR2 EKD.

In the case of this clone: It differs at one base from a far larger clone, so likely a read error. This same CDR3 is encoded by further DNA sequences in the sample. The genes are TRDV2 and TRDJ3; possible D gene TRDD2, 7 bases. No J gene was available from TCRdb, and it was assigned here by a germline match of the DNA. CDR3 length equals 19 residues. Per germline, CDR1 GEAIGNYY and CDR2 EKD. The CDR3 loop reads CACDSILGLPSWDTRQMFF. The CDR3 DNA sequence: TGTGCCTGTGACTCTATACTGGGCCTCCCTTCCTGGGACACCCGGCAGATGTTTTTC.

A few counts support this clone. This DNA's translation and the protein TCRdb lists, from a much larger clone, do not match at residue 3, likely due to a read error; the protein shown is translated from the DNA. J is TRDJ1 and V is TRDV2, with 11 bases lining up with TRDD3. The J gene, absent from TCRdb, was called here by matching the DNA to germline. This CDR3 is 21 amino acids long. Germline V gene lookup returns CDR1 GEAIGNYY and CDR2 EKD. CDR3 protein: CARDTASPLGDTSSCTDKLIF. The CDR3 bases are TGTGCCCGTGACACCGCAAGCCCCTTGGGGGATACGAGCTCGTGCACCGATAAACTCATCTTT.

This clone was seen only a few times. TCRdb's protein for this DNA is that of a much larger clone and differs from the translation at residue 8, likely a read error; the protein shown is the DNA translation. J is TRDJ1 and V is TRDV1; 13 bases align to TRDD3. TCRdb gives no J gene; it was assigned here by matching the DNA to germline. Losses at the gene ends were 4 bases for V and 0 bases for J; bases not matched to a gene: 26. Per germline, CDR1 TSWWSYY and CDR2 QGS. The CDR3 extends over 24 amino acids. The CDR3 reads CALGGHNSPSRTGGYAPYTDKLIF. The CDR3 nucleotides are TGTGCTCTTGGGGGACATAACTCCCCATCGAGAACTGGGGGATACGCCCCGTACACCGATAAACTCATCTTT.

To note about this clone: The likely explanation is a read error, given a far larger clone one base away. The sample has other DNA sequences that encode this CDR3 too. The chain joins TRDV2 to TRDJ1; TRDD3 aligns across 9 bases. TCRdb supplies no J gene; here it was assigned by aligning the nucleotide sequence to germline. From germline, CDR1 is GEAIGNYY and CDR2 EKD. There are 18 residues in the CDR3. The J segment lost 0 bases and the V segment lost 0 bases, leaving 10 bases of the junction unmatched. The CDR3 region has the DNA TGTGCCTGTGACACCGTGGCTGAGGGGATACGGCACACCGATAAACTCATCTTT. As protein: CACDTVAEGIRHTDKLIF.

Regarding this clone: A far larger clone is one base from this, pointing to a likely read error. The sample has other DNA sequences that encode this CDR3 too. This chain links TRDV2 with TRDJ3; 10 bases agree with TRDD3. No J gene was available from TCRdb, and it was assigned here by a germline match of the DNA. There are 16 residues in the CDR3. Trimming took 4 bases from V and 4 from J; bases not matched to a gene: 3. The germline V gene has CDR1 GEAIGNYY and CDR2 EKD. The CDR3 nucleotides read TGTGCCTGTGATGTACTGGGGGATTGGGACACCCGACAGATGTTTTTC. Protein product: CACDVLGDWDTRQMFF.

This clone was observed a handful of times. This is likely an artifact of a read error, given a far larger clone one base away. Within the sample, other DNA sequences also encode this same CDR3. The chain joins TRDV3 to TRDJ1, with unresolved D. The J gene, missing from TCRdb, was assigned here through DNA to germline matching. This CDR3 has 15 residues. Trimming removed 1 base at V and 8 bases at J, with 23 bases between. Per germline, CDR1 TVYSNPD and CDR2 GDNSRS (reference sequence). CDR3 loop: CAFKGPPFEVGKLIF. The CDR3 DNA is TGTGCCTTTAAAGGCCCCCCATTCGAAGTAGGAAAACTCATCTTT.

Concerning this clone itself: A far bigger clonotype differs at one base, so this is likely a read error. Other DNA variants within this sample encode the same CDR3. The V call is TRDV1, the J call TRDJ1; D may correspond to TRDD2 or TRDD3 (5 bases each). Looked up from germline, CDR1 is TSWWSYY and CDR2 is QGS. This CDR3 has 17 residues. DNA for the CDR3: TGTGCTCTCGGGGGGTTTCCTTCGAGTAGGAGGACCGATAAACTCATCTTT. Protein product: CALGGFPSSRRTDKLIF.

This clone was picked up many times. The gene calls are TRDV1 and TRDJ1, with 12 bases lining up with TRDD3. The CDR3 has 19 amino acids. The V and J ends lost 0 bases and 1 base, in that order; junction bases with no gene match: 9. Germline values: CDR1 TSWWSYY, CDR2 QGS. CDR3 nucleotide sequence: TGTGCTCTTGGGGAACTAGCCCCTTACTGGGGGATACCCACCGATAAACTCATCTTT. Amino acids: CALGELAPYWGIPTDKLIF.

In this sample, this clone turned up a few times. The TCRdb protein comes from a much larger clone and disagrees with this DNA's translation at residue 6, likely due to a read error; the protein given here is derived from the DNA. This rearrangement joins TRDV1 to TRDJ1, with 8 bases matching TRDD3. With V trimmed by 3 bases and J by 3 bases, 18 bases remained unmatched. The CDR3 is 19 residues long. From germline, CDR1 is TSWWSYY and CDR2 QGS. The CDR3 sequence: CALGEPTSFRGIYADKLIF. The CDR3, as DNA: TGTGCTCTTGGGGAGCCGACTTCCTTCAGGGGGATATACGCCGATAAACTCATCTTT.

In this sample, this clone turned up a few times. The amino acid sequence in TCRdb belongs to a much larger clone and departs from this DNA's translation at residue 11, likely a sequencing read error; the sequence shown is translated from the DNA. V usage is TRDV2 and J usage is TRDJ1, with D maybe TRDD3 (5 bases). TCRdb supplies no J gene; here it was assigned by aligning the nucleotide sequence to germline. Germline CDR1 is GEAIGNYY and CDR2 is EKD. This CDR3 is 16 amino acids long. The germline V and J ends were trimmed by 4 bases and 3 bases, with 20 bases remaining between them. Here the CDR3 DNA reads TGTGCCTGTGAAGGGGGGGGTTACAATCACGCCGATAAACTCATCTTT. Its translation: CACEGGGYNHADKLIF.

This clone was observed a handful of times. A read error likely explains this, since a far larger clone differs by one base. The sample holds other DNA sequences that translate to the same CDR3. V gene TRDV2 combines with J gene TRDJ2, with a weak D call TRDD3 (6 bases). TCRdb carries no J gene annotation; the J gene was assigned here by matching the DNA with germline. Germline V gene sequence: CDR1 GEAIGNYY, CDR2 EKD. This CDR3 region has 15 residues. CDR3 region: CACDNVGIGTAQLFF. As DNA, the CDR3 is TGTGCCTGTGACAACGTGGGGATTGGTACAGCTCAACTCTTCTTT.

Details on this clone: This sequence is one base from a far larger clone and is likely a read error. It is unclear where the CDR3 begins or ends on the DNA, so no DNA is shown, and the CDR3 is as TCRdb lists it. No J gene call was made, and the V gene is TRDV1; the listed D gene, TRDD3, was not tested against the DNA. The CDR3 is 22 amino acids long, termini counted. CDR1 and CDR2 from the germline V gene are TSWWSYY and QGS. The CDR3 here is CALGELSNSEVGEGTYTDKLIF.

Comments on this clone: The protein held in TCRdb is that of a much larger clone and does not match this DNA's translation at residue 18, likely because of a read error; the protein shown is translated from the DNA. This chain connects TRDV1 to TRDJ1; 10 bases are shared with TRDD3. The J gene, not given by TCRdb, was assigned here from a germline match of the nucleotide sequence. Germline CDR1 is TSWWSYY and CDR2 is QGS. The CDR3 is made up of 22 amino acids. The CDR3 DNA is TGTGCTCTTGGGGAACTTGGCCCTCTCAAAGTACTGGGGGATCCGAACACCGTTAAACTCATCTTT. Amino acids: CALGELGPLKVLGDPNTVKLIF.

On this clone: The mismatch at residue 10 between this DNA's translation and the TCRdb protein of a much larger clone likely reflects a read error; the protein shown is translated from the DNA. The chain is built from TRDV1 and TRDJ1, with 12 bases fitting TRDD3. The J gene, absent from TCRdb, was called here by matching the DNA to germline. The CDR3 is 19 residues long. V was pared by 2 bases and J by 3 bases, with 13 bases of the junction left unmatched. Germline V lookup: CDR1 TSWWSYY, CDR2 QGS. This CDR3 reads CALGEGYLRPGGYADKLIF. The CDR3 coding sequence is TGTGCTCTTGGGGAAGGGTATCTACGCCCTGGGGGATACGCCGATAAACTCATCTTT.

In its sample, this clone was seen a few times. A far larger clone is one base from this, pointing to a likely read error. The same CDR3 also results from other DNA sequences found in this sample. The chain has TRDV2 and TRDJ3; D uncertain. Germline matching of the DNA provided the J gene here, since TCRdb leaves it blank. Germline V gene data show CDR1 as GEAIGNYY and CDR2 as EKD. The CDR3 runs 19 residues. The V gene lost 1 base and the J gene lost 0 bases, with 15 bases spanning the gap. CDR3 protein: CACDTGGFGSSWDTRQMFF. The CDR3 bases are TGTGCCTGTGACACTGGTGGATTCGGGAGCTCCTGGGACACCCGACAGATGTTTTTC.

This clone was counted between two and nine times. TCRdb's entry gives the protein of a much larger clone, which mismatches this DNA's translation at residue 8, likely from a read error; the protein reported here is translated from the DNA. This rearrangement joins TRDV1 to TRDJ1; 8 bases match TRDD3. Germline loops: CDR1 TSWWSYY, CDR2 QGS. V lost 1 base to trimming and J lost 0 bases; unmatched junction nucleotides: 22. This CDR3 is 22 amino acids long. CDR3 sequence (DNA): TGTGCTCTTGGGGAACCATCCTGCCTACACTGGGGATACTTCTTTAACACCGATAAACTCATCTTT. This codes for CALGEPSCLHWGYFFNTDKLIF.

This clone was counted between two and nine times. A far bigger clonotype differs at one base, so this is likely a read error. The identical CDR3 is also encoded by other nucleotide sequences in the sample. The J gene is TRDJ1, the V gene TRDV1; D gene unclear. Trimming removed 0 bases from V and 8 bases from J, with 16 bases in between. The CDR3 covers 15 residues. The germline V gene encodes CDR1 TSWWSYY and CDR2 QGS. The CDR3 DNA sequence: TGTGCTCTTGGGGAACTGGTCGGACTTTACGACAAACTCATCTTT. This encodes CALGELVGLYDKLIF.

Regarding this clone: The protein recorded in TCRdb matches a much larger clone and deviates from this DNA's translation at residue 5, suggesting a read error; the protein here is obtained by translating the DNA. CDR3 amino acids: CACDSISWGILAGTAQLFF. CDR3 coding DNA: TGTGCCTGTGACTCCATATCTTGGGGGATACTTGCCGGGACAGCACAACTCTTCTTT. J is TRDJ2 and V is TRDV2; 10 bases match TRDD3. The J gene was missing in TCRdb and was found by matching the end of the DNA to germline. This CDR3 comprises 19 residues. CDR1 is GEAIGNYY and CDR2 is EKD in the germline V gene. J was trimmed by 4 bases and V by 3 bases; bases with no gene match: 16.

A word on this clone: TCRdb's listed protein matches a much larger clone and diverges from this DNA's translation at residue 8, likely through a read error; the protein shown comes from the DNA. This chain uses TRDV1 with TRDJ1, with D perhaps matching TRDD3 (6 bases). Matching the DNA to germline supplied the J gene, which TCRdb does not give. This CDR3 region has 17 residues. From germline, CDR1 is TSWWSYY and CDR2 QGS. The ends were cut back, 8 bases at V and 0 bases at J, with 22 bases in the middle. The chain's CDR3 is CALKKGSGGKYTDKLIF. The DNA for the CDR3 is TGTGCTCTTAAGAAAGGTAGCGGGGGGAAGTACACCGATAAACTCATCTTT.

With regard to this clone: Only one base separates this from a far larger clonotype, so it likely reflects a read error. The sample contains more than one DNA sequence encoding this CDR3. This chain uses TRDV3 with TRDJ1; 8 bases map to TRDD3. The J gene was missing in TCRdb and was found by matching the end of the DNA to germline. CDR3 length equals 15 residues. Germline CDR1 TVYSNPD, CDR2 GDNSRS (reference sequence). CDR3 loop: CAFQAGGIYTDKLIF. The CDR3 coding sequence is TGTGCCTTTCAGGCTGGGGGAATATACACCGACAAACTCATCTTT.